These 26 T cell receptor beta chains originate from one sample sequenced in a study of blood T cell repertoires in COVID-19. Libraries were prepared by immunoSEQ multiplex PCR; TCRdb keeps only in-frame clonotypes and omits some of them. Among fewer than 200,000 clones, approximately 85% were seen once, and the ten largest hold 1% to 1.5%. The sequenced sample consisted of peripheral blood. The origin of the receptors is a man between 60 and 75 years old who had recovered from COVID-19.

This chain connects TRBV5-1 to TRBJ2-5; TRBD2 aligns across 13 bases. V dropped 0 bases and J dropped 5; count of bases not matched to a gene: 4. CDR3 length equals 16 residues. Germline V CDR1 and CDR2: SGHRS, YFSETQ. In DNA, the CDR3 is TGCGCCAGCAGCTTGGGACTAGCGGGGGGTCTCGAGACCCAGTACTTC. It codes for CASSLGLAGGLETQYF.

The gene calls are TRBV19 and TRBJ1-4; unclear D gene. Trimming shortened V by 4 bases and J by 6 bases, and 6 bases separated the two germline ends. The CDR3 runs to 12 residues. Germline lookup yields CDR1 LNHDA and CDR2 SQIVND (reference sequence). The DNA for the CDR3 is TGTGCCAGTAGTACTTATGATGAAAAACTGTTTTTT. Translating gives CASSTYDEKLFF.

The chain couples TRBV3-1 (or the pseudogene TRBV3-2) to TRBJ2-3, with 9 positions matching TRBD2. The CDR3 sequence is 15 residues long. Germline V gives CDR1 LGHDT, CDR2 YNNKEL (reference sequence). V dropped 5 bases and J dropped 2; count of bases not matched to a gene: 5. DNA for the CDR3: TGTGCCAGCAGCTATACTAGCGGGCACACAGATACGCAGTATTTT. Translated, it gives CASSYTSGHTDTQYF.

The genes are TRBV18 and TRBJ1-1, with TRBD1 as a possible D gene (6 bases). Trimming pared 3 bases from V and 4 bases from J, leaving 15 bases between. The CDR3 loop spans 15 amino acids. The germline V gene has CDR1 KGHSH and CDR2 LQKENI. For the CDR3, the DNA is TGTGCCAGCTCACCGCCGCGGGGGGCTAGCACTGAAGCTTTCTTT. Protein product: CASSPPRGASTEAFF.

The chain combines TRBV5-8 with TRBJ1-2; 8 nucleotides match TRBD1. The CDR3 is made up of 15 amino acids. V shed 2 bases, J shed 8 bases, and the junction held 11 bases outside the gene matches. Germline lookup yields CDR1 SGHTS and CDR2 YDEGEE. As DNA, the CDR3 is TGTGCCAGCAGCTTAGACAGGGGAACGGGCCAGGGCTACACCTTC. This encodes CASSLDRGTGQGYTF.

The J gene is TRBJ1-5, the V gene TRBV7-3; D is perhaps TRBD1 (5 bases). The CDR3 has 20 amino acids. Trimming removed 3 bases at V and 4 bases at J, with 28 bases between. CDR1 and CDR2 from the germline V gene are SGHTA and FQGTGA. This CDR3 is CASSFKQTEFMPRANQPQHF. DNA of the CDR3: TGTGCCAGCAGCTTTAAGCAGACAGAGTTTATGCCTCGAGCAAATCAGCCCCAGCATTTT. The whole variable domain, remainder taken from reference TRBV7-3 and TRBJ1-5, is GAGVSQTPSNKVTEKGKYVELRCDPISGHTALYWYRQSLGQGPEFLIYFQGTGAADDSGLPNDRFFAVRPEGSVSTLKIQRTERGDSAVYLCASSFKQTEFMPRANQPQHFGDGTRLSIL.

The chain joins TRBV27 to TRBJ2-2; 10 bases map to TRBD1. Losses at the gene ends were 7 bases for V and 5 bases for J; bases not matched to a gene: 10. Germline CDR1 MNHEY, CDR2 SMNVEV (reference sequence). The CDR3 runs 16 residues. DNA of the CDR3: TGTGCCAGCAACCCGGCGGGGACAGGGGCAACCGGGGAGCTGTTTTTT. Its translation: CASNPAGTGATGELFF.

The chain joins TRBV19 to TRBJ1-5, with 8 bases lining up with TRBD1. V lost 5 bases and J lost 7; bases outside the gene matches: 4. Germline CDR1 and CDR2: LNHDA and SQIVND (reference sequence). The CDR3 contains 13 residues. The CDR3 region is CASSPTGGQPQHF. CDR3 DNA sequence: TGTGCCAGTAGTCCTACAGGGGGGCAGCCCCAGCATTTT.

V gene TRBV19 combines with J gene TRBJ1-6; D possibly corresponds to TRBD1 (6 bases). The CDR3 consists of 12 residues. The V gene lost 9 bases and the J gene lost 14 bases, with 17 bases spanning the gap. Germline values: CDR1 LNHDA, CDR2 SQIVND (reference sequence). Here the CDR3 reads CASSSGAMTLHF. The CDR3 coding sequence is TGTGCCAGCTCATCAGGGGCTATGACCCTCCACTTT.

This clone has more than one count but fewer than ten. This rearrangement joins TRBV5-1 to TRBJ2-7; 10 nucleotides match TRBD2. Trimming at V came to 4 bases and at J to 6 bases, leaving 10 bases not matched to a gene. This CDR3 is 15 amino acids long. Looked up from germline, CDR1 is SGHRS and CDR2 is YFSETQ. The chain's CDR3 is CASSPTSGVPGEQYF. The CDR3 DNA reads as TGCGCCAGCAGCCCAACTAGCGGGGTCCCGGGCGAGCAGTACTTC.

For the CDR3, the DNA is TGTGCCAGCAGCGTAGGTGCAAAGAGTTCTGAAGCTTTCTTT. As protein: CASSVGAKSSEAFF. The chain uses TRBV9 and TRBJ1-1; no reliable D call. The CDR3 consists of 14 residues. Looked up from germline, CDR1 is SGDLS and CDR2 is YYNGEE. Trimming took 0 bases from V and 6 from J, leaving 12 bases between them.

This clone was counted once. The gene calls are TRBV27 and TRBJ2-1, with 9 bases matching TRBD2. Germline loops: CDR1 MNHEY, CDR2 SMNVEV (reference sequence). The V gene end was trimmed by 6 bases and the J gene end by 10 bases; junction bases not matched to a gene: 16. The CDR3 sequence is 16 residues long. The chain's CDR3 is CASRASSGDPPKEQFF. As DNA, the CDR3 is TGTGCCAGCAGGGCCTCTAGCGGGGATCCGCCCAAGGAGCAGTTCTTC.

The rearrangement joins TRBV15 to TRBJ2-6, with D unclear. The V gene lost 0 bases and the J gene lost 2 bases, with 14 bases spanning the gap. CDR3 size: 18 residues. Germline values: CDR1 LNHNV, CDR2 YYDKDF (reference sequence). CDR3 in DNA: TGTGCCACCAGCAGAGATGGCCAGGTGCGCACTGGGGCCAACGTCCTGACTTTC. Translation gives CATSRDGQVRTGANVLTF.

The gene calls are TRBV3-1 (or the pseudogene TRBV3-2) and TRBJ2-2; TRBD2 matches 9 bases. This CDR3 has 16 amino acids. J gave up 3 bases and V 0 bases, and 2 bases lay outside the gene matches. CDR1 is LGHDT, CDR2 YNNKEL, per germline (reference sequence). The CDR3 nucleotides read TGTGCCAGCAGCCAAGACCTAGCGGGGTACACCGGGGAGCTGTTTTTT. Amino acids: CASSQDLAGYTGELFF.

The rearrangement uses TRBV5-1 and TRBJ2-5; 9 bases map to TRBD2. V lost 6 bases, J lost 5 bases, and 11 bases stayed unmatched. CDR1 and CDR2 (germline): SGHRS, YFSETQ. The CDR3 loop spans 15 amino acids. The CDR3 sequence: CASTLGRGGRETQYF. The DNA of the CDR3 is TGCGCCAGCACCCTAGGGCGGGGGGGCCGCGAGACCCAGTACTTC. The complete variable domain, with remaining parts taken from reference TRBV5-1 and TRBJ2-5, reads KAGVTQTPRYLIKTRGQQVTLSCSPISGHRSVSWYQQTPGQGLQFLFEYFSETQRNKGNFPGRFSGRQFSNSRSEMNVSTLELGDSALYLCASTLGRGGRETQYFGPGTRLLVL.

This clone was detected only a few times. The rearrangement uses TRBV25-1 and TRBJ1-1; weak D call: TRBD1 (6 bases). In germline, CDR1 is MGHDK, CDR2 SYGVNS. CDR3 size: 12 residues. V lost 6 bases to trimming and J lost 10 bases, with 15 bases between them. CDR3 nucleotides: TGTGCCAGCAGGAAGGGTGGGGGGGCAGCTTTCTTT. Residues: CASRKGGGAAFF.

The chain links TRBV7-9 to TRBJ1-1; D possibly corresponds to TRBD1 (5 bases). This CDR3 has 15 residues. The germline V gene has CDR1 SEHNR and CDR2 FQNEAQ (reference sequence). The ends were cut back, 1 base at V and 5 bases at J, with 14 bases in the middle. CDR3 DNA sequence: TGTGCCAGCAGCTTAGAGCGGGGCAGAGGGACTGAAGCTTTCTTT. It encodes CASSLERGRGTEAFF. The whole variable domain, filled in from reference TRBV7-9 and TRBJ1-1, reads DTGVSQNPRHKITKRGQNVTFRCDPISEHNRLYWYRQTLGQGPEFLTYFQNEAQLEKSRLLSDRFSAERPKGSFSTLEIQRTEQGDSAMYLCASSLERGRGTEAFFGQGTRLTVV.

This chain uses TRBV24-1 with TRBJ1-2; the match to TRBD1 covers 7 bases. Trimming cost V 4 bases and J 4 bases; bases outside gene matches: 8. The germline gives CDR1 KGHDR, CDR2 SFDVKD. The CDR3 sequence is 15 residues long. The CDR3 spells CATSDPGQPTYGYTF. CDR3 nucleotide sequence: TGTGCCACCAGTGACCCGGGACAGCCGACCTATGGCTACACCTTC.

The CDR3 reads CASSQDSGGVSTDTQYF. The DNA for the CDR3 is TGTGCCAGCAGCCAAGATTCGGGAGGGGTTAGCACAGATACGCAGTATTTT. The chain has TRBV4-2 and TRBJ2-3; 8 bases line up with TRBD2. V trimming: 0 bases; J trimming: 0 bases; junction bases outside the gene matches: 5. The CDR3 length is 17 residues. Germline V CDR1 and CDR2: LGHNA, YNFKEQ.

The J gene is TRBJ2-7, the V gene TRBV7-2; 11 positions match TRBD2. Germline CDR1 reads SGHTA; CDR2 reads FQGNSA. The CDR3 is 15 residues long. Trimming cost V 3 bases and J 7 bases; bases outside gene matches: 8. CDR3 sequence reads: CASSFSGGAFREQYF. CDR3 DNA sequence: TGTGCCAGCAGCTTTAGCGGGGGGGCCTTTCGGGAGCAGTACTTC.

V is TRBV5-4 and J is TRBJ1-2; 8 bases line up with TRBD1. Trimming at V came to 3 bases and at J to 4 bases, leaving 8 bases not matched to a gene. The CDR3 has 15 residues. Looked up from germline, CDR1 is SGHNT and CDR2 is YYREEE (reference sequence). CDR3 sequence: CASSSNRGRSYGYTF. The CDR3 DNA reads TGTGCCAGCAGCTCAAACAGGGGGAGGAGCTATGGCTACACCTTC.

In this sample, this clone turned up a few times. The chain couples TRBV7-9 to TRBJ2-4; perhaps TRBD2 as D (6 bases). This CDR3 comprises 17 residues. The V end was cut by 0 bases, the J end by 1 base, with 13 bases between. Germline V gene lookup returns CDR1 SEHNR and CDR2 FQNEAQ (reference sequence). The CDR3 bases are TGTGCCAGCAGCTTAGCGCGGGCAGGGAGGGCCAAAAACATTCAGTACTTC. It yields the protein CASSLARAGRAKNIQYF.

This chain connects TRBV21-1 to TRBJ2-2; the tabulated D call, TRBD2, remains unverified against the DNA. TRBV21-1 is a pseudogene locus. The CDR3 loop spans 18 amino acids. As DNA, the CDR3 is TGTGCCAGCAGGGGACTAGCGGGGGGGCCAGGTCACACCGGGGAGCTGTTTTTT. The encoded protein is CASRGLAGGPGHTGELFF.

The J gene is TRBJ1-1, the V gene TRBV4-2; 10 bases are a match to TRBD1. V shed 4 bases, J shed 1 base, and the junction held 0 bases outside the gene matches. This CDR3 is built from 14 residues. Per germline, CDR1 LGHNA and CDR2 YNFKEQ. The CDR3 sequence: CASSRDRGNTEAFF. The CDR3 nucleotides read TGTGCCAGCAGCCGGGACAGGGGGAACACTGAAGCTTTCTTT.

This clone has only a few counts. CDR3 nucleotides: TGTGCCAGCAGTGACTCAGCGGGGGGGCACACCGGGGAGCTGTTTTTT. Translation: CASSDSAGGHTGELFF. The chain carries TRBV6-4 and TRBJ2-2; 10 positions match TRBD2. Trimming removed 0 bases from V and 3 bases from J; junction bases left unmatched: 1. Germline lookup yields CDR1 MRHNA and CDR2 SNTAGT. The CDR3 loop spans 16 amino acids.

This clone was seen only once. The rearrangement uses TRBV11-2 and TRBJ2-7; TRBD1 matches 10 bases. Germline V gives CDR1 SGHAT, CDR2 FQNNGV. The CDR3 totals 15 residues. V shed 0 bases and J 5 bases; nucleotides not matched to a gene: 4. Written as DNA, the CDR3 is TGTGCCAGCAGCTTAGACGGGACAGGGGTCGACGAGCAGTACTTC. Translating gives CASSLDGTGVDEQYF.